The 30 T cell receptor beta chains below all came from one sample that was sequenced in a study of blood T cell repertoires in COVID-19. The assay was immunoSEQ multiplex PCR, and TCRdb's table has in-frame clones only and misses some. The table lists around 150,000 clones, less than 85% of them singletons, with less than 3.5% in the top ten. Source material: peripheral blood. The origin of the receptors is a human donor with acute or convalescent COVID-19. The donor label of this sample is uncertain.

J is TRBJ1-2 and V is TRBV5-5; D might be TRBD1 (5 bases). Trimming removed 0 bases at V and 0 bases at J, with 15 bases between. The germline CDR1 and CDR2 sequences are SGHKS and YYEKEE (reference sequence). This CDR3 contains 17 residues. CDR3 sequence reads: CASSLALSTGANYGYTF. CDR3 sequence (DNA): TGTGCCAGCAGCTTGGCCTTGAGCACAGGAGCTAACTATGGCTACACCTTC.

This clone was picked up a small number of times. The chain recombines TRBV30 with TRBJ1-2; 7 bases line up with TRBD1. Unmatched junction bases numbered 7, after V lost 4 bases and J lost 2 bases. Germline CDR1 and CDR2: GTSNPN and SVGIG (reference sequence). The CDR3 is 14 residues long. This CDR3 reads CAWTGTEKNYGYTF. In DNA form, the CDR3 reads TGTGCCTGGACCGGGACAGAGAAGAACTATGGCTACACCTTC.

V is TRBV27 and J is TRBJ1-2; 8 bases align to TRBD1. CDR3 size: 16 residues. J was trimmed by 2 bases and V by 0 bases; bases with no gene match: 5. Per germline, CDR1 MNHEY and CDR2 SMNVEV (reference sequence). CDR3 bases: TGTGCCAGCAGTTTATCGGGCAGGGGGCGGAACTATGGCTACACCTTC. Its protein product is CASSLSGRGRNYGYTF.

The chain uses TRBV29-1 and TRBJ2-3, with D perhaps matching TRBD1 (5 bases). The CDR3 is 12 amino acids. The germline V and J ends were trimmed by 8 bases and 2 bases, with 11 bases remaining between them. In germline, CDR1 is SQVTM, CDR2 ANQGSEA. CDR3 sequence reads: CSLRQTTDTQYF. The CDR3 region has the DNA TGCAGCTTAAGACAGACCACAGATACGCAGTATTTT.

J is TRBJ2-1 and V is TRBV24-1; D might be TRBD2 (5 bases). Deletions cut 5 bases from V and 0 bases from J, with 16 bases between. The CDR3 totals 17 residues. Per the germline V gene, CDR1 is KGHDR and CDR2 is SFDVKD. CDR3 sequence: CATSGGSAGNSYNEQFF. CDR3 nucleotides: TGTGCCACCAGTGGAGGGTCTGCCGGCAACTCCTACAATGAGCAGTTCTTC.

This CDR3 reads CASSPGGDTQYF. For the CDR3, the DNA is TGTGCCAGCAGCCCCGGGGGAGATACGCAGTATTTT. The chain combines TRBV4-2 with TRBJ2-3, with D tentatively TRBD2 (6 bases). Germline V CDR1 and CDR2: LGHNA, YNFKEQ. The V end was cut by 4 bases, the J end by 5 bases, with 7 bases between. The CDR3 sequence is 12 residues long.

The chain has TRBV7-9 and TRBJ1-4; D not resolved. The V end was cut by 4 bases, the J end by 1 base, with 16 bases between. The CDR3 covers 17 residues. Germline V gives CDR1 SEHNR, CDR2 FQNEAQ (reference sequence). Here the CDR3 reads CASSSRPRRITNEKLFF. The CDR3 nucleotides are TGTGCCAGCAGCTCGCGACCCAGGAGGATAACTAATGAAAAACTGTTTTTT.

CDR3 nucleotides: TGTGCCAGCAGCTTGAACAGAGAGTATGGCTACACCTTC. Translating gives CASSLNREYGYTF. The chain uses TRBV7-8 and TRBJ1-2; D unclear. V was cut by 3 bases and J by 5 bases, with 10 bases left in between. Germline loops: CDR1 SGHVS, CDR2 FQNEAQ. The CDR3 loop spans 13 amino acids.

The chain carries TRBV4-1 and TRBJ2-7; D is undetermined. CDR3 length equals 15 residues. V dropped 2 bases and J dropped 2 bases, with 13 bases sitting between them. Germline loops: CDR1 MGHRA, CDR2 YSYEKL. CDR3 bases: TGCGCCAGCAGCCAAACGGGTCCTCCGCCCTACGAGCAGTACTTC. Encoded protein: CASSQTGPPPYEQYF.

V gene TRBV6-5 combines with J gene TRBJ1-6, with a weak D call TRBD1 (6 bases). This CDR3 comprises 14 residues. Germline V lookup: CDR1 MNHEY, CDR2 SVGAGI. Trimming removed 7 bases from V and 6 bases from J, with 13 bases in between. DNA for the CDR3: TGTGCCAGCACCCGGACAGCTTTTAATTCACCCCTCCACTTT. Encoded protein: CASTRTAFNSPLHF.

The gene calls are TRBV4-3 and TRBJ2-1; D unresolved. CDR1 and CDR2 from the germline V gene are LGHNA and YSLEER. Trimming stripped 4 bases from V and 3 bases from J, with 13 bases between. The CDR3 runs to 15 residues. In DNA, the CDR3 is TGCGCCAGCAGCCTAGGAGCCCTCTACTACAATGAGCAGTTCTTC. Its protein product is CASSLGALYYNEQFF.

The chain links TRBV9 to TRBJ1-2, with D possibly matching TRBD1 (6 bases). Between the trimmed V and J ends, which lost 3 bases and 5 bases, there was a span of 20 bases. Looked up from germline, CDR1 is SGDLS and CDR2 is YYNGEE. The CDR3 has 16 amino acids. The CDR3 here is CASSGQGGVPNYGYTF. CDR3 nucleotide sequence: TGTGCCAGCAGCGGACAAGGGGGGGTCCCAAATTATGGCTACACCTTC.

The gene calls are TRBV30 and TRBJ2-7; D is possibly TRBD1 (5 bases). In germline, CDR1 is GTSNPN, CDR2 SVGIG (reference sequence). V dropped 2 bases and J dropped 5 bases, with 13 bases sitting between them. The CDR3 length is 13 residues. CDR3 nucleotides: TGTGCCTGGAGTACCGAGCAGGGCCACGAGCAGTACTTC. Its protein is CAWSTEQGHEQYF.

About this clone: The sample contains more than one DNA sequence encoding this CDR3. The J gene is TRBJ1-1, the V gene TRBV27; weak D call: TRBD1 (5 bases). The V and J ends lost 3 bases and 1 base respectively, with 9 bases between them. Germline lookup yields CDR1 MNHEY and CDR2 SMNVEV (reference sequence). CDR3 length: 14 amino acids. The CDR3 DNA is TGTGCCAGCAGTTTGTGGGGCCCGAACACTGAAGCTTTCTTT. This translates into CASSLWGPNTEAFF.

This clone turned up a few times. V and J are TRBV19 and TRBJ1-2; 11 positions agree with TRBD1. The CDR3 runs 14 residues. In germline, CDR1 is LNHDA, CDR2 SQIVND (reference sequence). V lost 7 bases and J lost 7; bases outside the gene matches: 8. The CDR3 DNA follows: TGTGCCAGTACCCCGGACAGGGGGCGAGGTGGCTACACCTTC. Translation gives CASTPDRGRGGYTF. Variable domain in full (rest from reference TRBV19 and TRBJ1-2): DGGITQSPKYLFRKEGQNVTLSCEQNLNHDAMYWYRQDPGQGLRLIYYSQIVNDFQKGDIAEGYSVSREKKESFPLTVTSAQKNPTAFYLCASTPDRGRGGYTFGSGTRLTVV.

The chain has TRBV5-1 and TRBJ1-2; tentative D call: TRBD1 (5 bases). The length of the CDR3 is 14 residues. Trimming shortened V by 2 bases and J by 2 bases, and 10 bases separated the two germline ends. The germline CDR1 and CDR2 sequences are SGHRS and YFSETQ. The CDR3 reads CASSLSDSNYGYTF. In DNA, the CDR3 is TGCGCCAGCAGCTTAAGTGACAGCAACTATGGCTACACCTTC.

This chain links TRBV28 with TRBJ1-2, with 7 bases aligning to TRBD1. The length of the CDR3 is 14 residues. J gave up 6 bases and V 4 bases, and 8 bases lay outside the gene matches. The germline CDR1 and CDR2 sequences are MDHEN and SYDVKM. The CDR3 here is CASSSTGKIDGYTF. The CDR3 nucleotides read TGTGCCAGCAGTTCGACAGGGAAGATTGATGGCTACACCTTC.

V is TRBV12-5 and J is TRBJ1-1; D may be TRBD1 (6 bases). V lost 2 bases, J lost 8 bases, and 12 bases lay in between. The germline V gene has CDR1 LGHNT and CDR2 FRNRAP. The CDR3 runs 13 residues. This chain's CDR3 is CASGLYIQGEAFF. As DNA, the CDR3 is TGTGCTAGTGGTTTGTACATTCAGGGGGAAGCTTTCTTT.

The V gene is TRBV19, the J gene TRBJ2-7; 7 nucleotides line up with TRBD2. This CDR3 is 13 amino acids long. V dropped 10 bases and J dropped 2; count of bases not matched to a gene: 8. The germline gives CDR1 LNHDA, CDR2 SQIVND (reference sequence). CDR3 sequence (DNA): TGTGCCACTTCGGCTAGCGGAACCTACGAGCAGTACTTC. This gives the protein CATSASGTYEQYF.

The rearrangement links TRBV19 to TRBJ1-4, with a weak D call TRBD1 (5 bases). The CDR3 has 15 amino acids. The ends were cut back, 1 base at V and 9 bases at J, with 15 bases in the middle. Germline V gives CDR1 LNHDA, CDR2 SQIVND (reference sequence). The CDR3 reads CASSIAGRESKKLFF. The CDR3 DNA reads as TGTGCCAGTAGTATAGCGGGCAGGGAAAGTAAAAAACTGTTTTTT.

The V call is TRBV5-6, the J call TRBJ1-2; 12 nucleotides match TRBD1. CDR1 is SGHDT, CDR2 YYEEEE, per germline. This CDR3 contains 14 residues. Losses at the gene ends were 7 bases for V and 5 bases for J; bases not matched to a gene: 6. CDR3 DNA sequence: TGTGCCAGCGTGGGACAGGGGGCGAAGTATGGCTACACCTTC. Translating gives CASVGQGAKYGYTF. The full variable domain, with the rest looked up from reference TRBV5-6 and TRBJ1-2, is DAGVTQSPTHLIKTRGQQVTLRCSPKSGHDTVSWYQQALGQGPQFIFQYYEEEERQRGNFPDRFSGHQFPNYSSELNVNALLLGDSALYLCASVGQGAKYGYTFGSGTRLTVV.

This sequence joins TRBV7-2 and TRBJ2-2; TRBD2 is a possible D gene (7 bases). Germline V lookup: CDR1 SGHTA, CDR2 FQGNSA. V was trimmed by 1 base and J by 4 bases, leaving 13 bases between them. This CDR3 has 16 amino acids. The CDR3, as DNA: TGTGCCAGCAGCTTAGTTCGGGGGGCCCGCACCGGGGAGCTGTTTTTT. It is translated as CASSLVRGARTGELFF.

This clone was picked up one time. The gene calls are TRBV10-3 and TRBJ2-2; TRBD2 matches 7 bases. Germline V CDR1 and CDR2: ENHRY, SYGVKD. V shed 6 bases, J shed 4 bases, and the junction held 2 bases outside the gene matches. This CDR3 is 13 amino acids long. Written as DNA, the CDR3 is TGTGCCATCAGCAGGGAGGGCACCGGGGAGCTGTTTTTT. Translation gives CAISREGTGELFF.

A single count supports this clone. J is TRBJ2-7 and V is TRBV3-1 (or the pseudogene TRBV3-2); TRBD2 aligns across 11 bases. V lost 6 bases and J lost 2; bases outside the gene matches: 3. CDR1 is LGHDT and CDR2 is YNNKEL in the germline V gene (reference sequence). The CDR3 length is 14 residues. CDR3 coding DNA: TGTGCCAGCAGTCGTAGCGGGGGGGCCTACGAGCAGTACTTC. Encoded protein: CASSRSGGAYEQYF.

The rearrangement links TRBV4-3 to TRBJ1-1; possibly TRBD1 for D (6 bases). Germline CDR1 LGHNA, CDR2 YSLEER. Between the trimmed V and J ends, which lost 4 bases and 5 bases, there was a span of 11 bases. The CDR3 length is 13 residues. The CDR3 DNA is TGCGCCAGCAGCCTAGAACAGGGTACTGAAGCTTTCTTT. Translating it yields CASSLEQGTEAFF.

The chain combines TRBV6-5 with TRBJ1-4, with 8 positions matching TRBD1. The CDR3 extends over 14 amino acids. From germline, CDR1 is MNHEY and CDR2 SVGAGI. V lost 4 bases and J lost 5; bases outside the gene matches: 3. The CDR3 DNA reads TGTGCCAGCAGTTTCAGGGGGCGGAATGAAAAACTGTTTTTT. This translates into CASSFRGRNEKLFF.

The chain uses TRBV3-1 (or the pseudogene TRBV3-2) and TRBJ2-5, with 9 positions matching TRBD2. The ends lost 4 bases at V and 1 base at J; junction bases unmatched: 7. CDR1 is LGHDT and CDR2 is YNNKEL in the germline V gene (reference sequence). The CDR3 covers 16 residues. The CDR3 sequence: CASSPYASGAQETQYF. The CDR3 DNA sequence: TGTGCCAGCAGCCCCTACGCTAGCGGGGCCCAAGAGACCCAGTACTTC.

The rearrangement joins TRBV7-9 to TRBJ1-6, with D possibly TRBD1 on 5 matching bases. V was cut by 5 bases and J by 10 bases, with 21 bases left in between. This CDR3 has 16 amino acids. Germline CDR1 and CDR2: SEHNR and FQNEAQ (reference sequence). This chain's CDR3 is CASSVPGTGRESPLHF. The CDR3 DNA is TGTGCCAGCAGCGTACCGGGGACCGGGAGGGAGTCACCCCTCCACTTT.

This clone was detected only once. In DNA form, the CDR3 reads TGTGCCTGGGCCTGGTCGGTCTCTGGAAACACCATATATTTT. It specifies CAWAWSVSGNTIYF. V gene TRBV30 combines with J gene TRBJ1-3, with D uncertain. Germline V CDR1 and CDR2: GTSNPN, SVGIG (reference sequence). This CDR3 has 14 amino acids. V shed 5 bases and J shed 0 bases, with 11 bases lying between them. Based on the CDR3 plus reference TRBV30 and TRBJ1-3, the full variable domain is SQTIHQWPATLVQPVGSPLSLECTVEGTSNPNLYWYRQAAGRGLQLLFYSVGIGQISSEVPQNLSASRPQDRQFILSSKKLLLSDSGFYLCAWAWSVSGNTIYFGEGSWLTVV.

This clone was counted at least ten times. V usage is TRBV7-3 and J usage is TRBJ2-1, with a tentative D call TRBD2 (6 bases). The germline CDR1 and CDR2 sequences are SGHTA and FQGTGA. The germline V and J ends were trimmed by 4 bases and 5 bases, with 15 bases remaining between them. The CDR3 is made up of 15 amino acids. The CDR3: CASSSQPGLHNEQFF. CDR3 nucleotide sequence: TGTGCCAGCAGCTCCCAGCCGGGACTCCACAATGAGCAGTTCTTC.